The next 8 T cell receptor beta chains were all read from a single sample in a study of Graves' ophthalmopathy and Graves' hyperthyroidism. As the template, RNA transcripts were used to amplify TCR beta CDR3 regions. HTBI primers were used in a first-round RT-PCR, which preceded a second-round multiplex PCR. TCRdb itself ran the multiplex PCR reads through MiXCR, one entry per CDR3 protein. The sample contains about 370,000 distinct CDR3 sequences, roughly a sixth of which appear only once. The specimen was peripheral blood. The receptors were gathered from an adult woman with stable Graves' hyperthyroidism.

Ten or more counts support this clonotype. The chain links TRBV5-1 to TRBJ1-1; D is possibly TRBD1 (5 bases). V shed 1 base and J shed 10 bases, with 17 bases lying between them. Germline assignment: CDR1 SGHRS and CDR2 YFSETQ. There are 14 residues in the CDR3. CDR3 amino acids: CASSLLTGPNRAFF. CDR3 bases: TGCGCCAGCAGCTTGCTTACGGGACCGAATCGAGCTTTCTTT. The full variable domain, rest sourced from reference TRBV5-1 and TRBJ1-1, is KAGVTQTPRYLIKTRGQQVTLSCSPISGHRSVSWYQQTPGQGLQFLFEYFSETQRNKGNFPGRFSGRQFSNSRSEMNVSTLELGDSALYLCASSLLTGPNRAFFGQGTRLTVV.

At least ten counts were recorded for this clonotype. The chain employs TRBV19 and TRBJ1-2, with D maybe TRBD1 (6 bases). V lost 7 bases, J lost 3 bases, and 15 bases lay in between. Per germline, CDR1 LNHDA and CDR2 SQIVND (reference sequence). The length of the CDR3 is 14 residues. The CDR3 protein is CASKRLRTDYGYTF. As DNA, the CDR3 is TGTGCCAGTAAACGTTTGAGGACAGACTATGGCTACACCTTC.

This clonotype occurred a few times. The rearrangement joins TRBV3-1 to TRBJ2-7; D assignment may be TRBD1 or TRBD2 (5 bases each). This CDR3 is 19 amino acids long. Per germline, CDR1 LGHDT and CDR2 YNNKEL (reference sequence). Deletions cut 3 bases from V and 0 bases from J, with 24 bases between. The CDR3 spells CASSQRLPKGTAFSYEQYF. For the CDR3, the DNA is TGTGCCAGCAGCCAGCGACTCCCGAAAGGGACGGCTTTCTCCTACGAGCAGTACTTC.

This clonotype was detected ten times or more. This chain links TRBV6-5 with TRBJ2-5; maybe TRBD2 (5 bases). In germline, CDR1 is MNHEY, CDR2 SVGAGI. CDR3 size: 14 residues. The V gene lost 6 bases and the J gene lost 5 bases, with 16 bases spanning the gap. The CDR3 here is CASSPPNWRETQYF. CDR3 DNA: TGTGCCAGCAGCCCTCCGAATTGGAGGGAGACCCAGTACTTC.

At least ten counts were recorded for this clonotype. This chain links TRBV9 with TRBJ2-7; D gene uncertain. With 0 bases removed from V and 0 bases from J, the gap between germline ends came to 13 bases. CDR3 length equals 16 residues. CDR1 SGDLS and CDR2 YYNGEE come from the germline V gene. The CDR3 nucleotides read TGTGCCAGCAGCGTAGGTAGCAGTACAAACTCCTACGAGCAGTACTTC. Translated, it gives CASSVGSSTNSYEQYF.

This clonotype has a count of ten or more. This chain links TRBV7-9 with TRBJ1-2, with TRBD1 matching 9 bases. There are 15 residues in the CDR3. CDR1 SEHNR and CDR2 FQNEAQ come from the germline V gene (reference sequence). V shed 5 bases, J shed 5 bases, and the junction held 9 bases outside the gene matches. This chain's CDR3 is CASSMNRDRAYGYTF. The DNA for the CDR3 is TGTGCCAGCAGCATGAACCGGGACAGGGCTTATGGCTACACCTTC.

This clonotype was counted many times. The chain uses TRBV12-5 and TRBJ2-7; D may be TRBD1 (6 bases). The CDR3 has 13 residues. CDR1 and CDR2 from the germline V gene are LGHNT and FRNRAP. V lost 4 bases, J lost 5 bases, and 12 bases lay in between. The CDR3 bases are TGTGCTAGTGGTTATACCAGGGGCCACGAGCAGTACTTC. Its translation is CASGYTRGHEQYF.

This clonotype was picked up many times. The chain couples TRBV7-8 to TRBJ2-2; 13 nucleotides agree with TRBD2. CDR3 length: 16 amino acids. The V and J ends lost 4 bases and 6 bases, in that order; junction bases with no gene match: 5. CDR1 is SGHVS and CDR2 is FQNEAQ in the germline V gene. In DNA, the CDR3 is TGTGCCAGCAGCTCGACTAGCGGGAGGAGGTCCGGGGAGCTGTTTTTT. Its translation is CASSSTSGRRSGELFF.